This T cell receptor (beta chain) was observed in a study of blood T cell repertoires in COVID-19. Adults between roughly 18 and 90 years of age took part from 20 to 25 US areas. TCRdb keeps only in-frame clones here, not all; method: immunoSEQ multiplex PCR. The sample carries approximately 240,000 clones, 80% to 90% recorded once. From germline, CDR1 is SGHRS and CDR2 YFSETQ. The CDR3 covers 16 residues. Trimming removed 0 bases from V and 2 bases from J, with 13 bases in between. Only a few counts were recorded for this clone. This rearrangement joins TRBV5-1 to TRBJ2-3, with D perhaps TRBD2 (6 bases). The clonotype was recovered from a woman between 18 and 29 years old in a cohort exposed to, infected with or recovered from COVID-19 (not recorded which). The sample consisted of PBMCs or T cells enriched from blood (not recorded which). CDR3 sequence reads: CASSLAGGTDTDTQYF. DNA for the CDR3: TGCGCCAGCAGCTTGGCGGGCGGGACTGACACAGATACGCAGTATTTT.